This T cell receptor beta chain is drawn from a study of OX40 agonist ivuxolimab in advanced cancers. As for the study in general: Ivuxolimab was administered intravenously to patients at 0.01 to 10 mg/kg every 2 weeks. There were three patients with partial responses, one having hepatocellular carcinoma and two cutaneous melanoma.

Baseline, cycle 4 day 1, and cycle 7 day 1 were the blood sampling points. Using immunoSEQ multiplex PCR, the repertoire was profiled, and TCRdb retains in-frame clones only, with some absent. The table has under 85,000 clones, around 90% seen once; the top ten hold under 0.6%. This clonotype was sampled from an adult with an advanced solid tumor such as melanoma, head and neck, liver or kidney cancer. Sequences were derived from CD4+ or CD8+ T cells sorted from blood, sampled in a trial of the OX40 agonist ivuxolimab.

CDR3 sequence: CASRAGGSNQPQHF. The CDR3 nucleotides read TGTGCCAGCAGGGCCGGAGGTAGCAATCAGCCCCAGCATTTT. The chain combines TRBV6-5 with TRBJ1-5; no reliable D call. V was pared by 6 bases and J by 0 bases, with 9 bases between. The CDR3 totals 14 residues. Germline-derived CDR1 and CDR2 are MNHEY and SVGAGI.